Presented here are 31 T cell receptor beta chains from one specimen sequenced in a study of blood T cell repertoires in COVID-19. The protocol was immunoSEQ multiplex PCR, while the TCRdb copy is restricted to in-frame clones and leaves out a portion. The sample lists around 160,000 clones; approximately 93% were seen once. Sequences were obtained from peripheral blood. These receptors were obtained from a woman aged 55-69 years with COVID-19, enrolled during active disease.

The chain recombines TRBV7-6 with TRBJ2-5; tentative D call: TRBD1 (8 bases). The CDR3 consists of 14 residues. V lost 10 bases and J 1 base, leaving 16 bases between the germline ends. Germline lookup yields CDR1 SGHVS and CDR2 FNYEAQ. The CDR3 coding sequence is TGTGCCATCCAGGGGGCGGGGGCCCAAGAGACCCAGTACTTC. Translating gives CAIQGAGAQETQYF.

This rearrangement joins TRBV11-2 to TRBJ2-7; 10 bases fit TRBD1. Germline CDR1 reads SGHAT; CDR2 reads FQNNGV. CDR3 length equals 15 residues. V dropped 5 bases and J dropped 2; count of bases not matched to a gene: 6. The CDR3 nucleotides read TGTGCCAGCAGCCAGGGACAGGGGATACCCTACGAGCAGTACTTC. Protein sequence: CASSQGQGIPYEQYF.

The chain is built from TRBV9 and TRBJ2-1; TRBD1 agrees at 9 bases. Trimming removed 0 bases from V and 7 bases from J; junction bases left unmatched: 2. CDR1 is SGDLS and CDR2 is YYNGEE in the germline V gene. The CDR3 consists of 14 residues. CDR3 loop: CASSVEGQGNEQFF. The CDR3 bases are TGTGCCAGCAGCGTAGAGGGACAGGGAAATGAGCAGTTCTTC.

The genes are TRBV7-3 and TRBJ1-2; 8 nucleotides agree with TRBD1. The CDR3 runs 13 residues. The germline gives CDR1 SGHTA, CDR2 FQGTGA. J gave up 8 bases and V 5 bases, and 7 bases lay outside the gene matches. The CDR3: CASSPGQGKGYTF. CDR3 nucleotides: TGTGCCAGCAGCCCAGGACAGGGAAAGGGCTACACCTTC.

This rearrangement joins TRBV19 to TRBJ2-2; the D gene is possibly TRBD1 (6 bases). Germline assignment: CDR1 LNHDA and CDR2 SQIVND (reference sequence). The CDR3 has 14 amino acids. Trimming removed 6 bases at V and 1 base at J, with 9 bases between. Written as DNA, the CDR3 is TGTGCCAGTAGAATACAGGGGAACACCGGGGAGCTGTTTTTT. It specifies CASRIQGNTGELFF.

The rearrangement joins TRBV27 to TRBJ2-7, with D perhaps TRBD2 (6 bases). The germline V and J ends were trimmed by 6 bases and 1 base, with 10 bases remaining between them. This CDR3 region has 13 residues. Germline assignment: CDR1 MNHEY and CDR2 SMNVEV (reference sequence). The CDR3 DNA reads TGTGCCAGCAGGTTTGGGGGGTCCTACGAGCAGTACTTC. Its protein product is CASRFGGSYEQYF.

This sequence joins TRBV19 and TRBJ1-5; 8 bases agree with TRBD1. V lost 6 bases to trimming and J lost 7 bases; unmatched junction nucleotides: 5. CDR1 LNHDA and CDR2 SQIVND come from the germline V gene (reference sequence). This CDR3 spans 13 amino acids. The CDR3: CASRGQGGQPQHF. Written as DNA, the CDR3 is TGTGCCAGTAGAGGACAGGGCGGGCAGCCCCAGCATTTT.

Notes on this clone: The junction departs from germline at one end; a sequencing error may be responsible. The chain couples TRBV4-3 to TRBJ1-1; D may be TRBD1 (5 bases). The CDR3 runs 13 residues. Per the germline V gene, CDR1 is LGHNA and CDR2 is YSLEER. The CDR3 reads CASSQGTYTEAFF. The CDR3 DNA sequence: TGCGCCAGCAGCCAAGGGACATACACCGAAGCTTTCTTT.

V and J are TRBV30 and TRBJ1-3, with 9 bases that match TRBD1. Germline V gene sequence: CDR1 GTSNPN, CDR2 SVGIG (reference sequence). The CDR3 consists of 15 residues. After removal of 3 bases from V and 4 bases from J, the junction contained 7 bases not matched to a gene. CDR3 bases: TGTGCCTGGAGACAACTGACAGGGGGAGGAAACACCATATATTTT. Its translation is CAWRQLTGGGNTIYF.

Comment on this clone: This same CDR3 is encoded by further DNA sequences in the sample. CDR3 region: CASSPGQGLTEAFF. The CDR3 DNA sequence: TGTGCCAGCTCACCGGGACAGGGTCTGACTGAAGCTTTCTTT. This chain uses TRBV18 with TRBJ1-1; 9 nucleotides align to TRBD1. The CDR3 loop spans 14 amino acids. CDR1 and CDR2 (germline): KGHSH, LQKENI. Losses at the gene ends were 3 bases for V and 5 bases for J; bases not matched to a gene: 4.

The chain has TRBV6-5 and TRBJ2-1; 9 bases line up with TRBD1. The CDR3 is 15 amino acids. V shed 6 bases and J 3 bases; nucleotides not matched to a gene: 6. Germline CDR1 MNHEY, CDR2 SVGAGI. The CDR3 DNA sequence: TGTGCCAGCAGCTTGGGACAGGGATTCTACAATGAGCAGTTCTTC. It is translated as CASSLGQGFYNEQFF.

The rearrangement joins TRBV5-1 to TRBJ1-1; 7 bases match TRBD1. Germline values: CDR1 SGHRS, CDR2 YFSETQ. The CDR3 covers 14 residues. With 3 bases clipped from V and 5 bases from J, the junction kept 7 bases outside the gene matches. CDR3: CASSYRTGATEAFF. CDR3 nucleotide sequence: TGCGCCAGCAGCTATAGGACAGGAGCGACTGAAGCTTTCTTT.

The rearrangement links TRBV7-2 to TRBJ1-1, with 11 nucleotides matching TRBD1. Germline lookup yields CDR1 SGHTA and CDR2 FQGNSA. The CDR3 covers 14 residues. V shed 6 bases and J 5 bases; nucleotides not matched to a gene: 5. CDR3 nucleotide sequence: TGTGCCAGCAGTACCGGGACAGGGGGGACTGAAGCTTTCTTT. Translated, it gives CASSTGTGGTEAFF.

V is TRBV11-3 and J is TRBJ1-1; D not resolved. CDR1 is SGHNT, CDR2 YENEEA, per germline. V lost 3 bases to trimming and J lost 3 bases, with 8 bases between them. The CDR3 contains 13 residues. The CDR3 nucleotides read TGTGCCAGCAGCTTCGATCAGGACACTGAAGCTTTCTTT. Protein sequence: CASSFDQDTEAFF.

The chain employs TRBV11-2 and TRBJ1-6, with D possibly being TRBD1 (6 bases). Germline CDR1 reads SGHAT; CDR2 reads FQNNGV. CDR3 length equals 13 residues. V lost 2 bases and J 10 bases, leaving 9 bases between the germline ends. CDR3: CASSLRQDSPLHF. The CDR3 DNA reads TGTGCCAGCAGCTTACGACAGGACTCACCCCTCCACTTT.

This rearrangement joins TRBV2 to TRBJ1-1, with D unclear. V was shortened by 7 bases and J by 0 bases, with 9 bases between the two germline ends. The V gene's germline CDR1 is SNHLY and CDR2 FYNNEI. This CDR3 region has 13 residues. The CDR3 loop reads CASKVGLNTEAFF. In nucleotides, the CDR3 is TGTGCCAGCAAGGTCGGGTTGAACACTGAAGCTTTCTTT.

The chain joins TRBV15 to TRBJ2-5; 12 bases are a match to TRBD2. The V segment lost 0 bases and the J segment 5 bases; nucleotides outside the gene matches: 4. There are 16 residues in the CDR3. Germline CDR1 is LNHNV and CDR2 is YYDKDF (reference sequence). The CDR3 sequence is CATSRELAGGQETQYF. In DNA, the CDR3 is TGTGCCACCAGCAGAGAACTAGCGGGGGGTCAGGAGACCCAGTACTTC.

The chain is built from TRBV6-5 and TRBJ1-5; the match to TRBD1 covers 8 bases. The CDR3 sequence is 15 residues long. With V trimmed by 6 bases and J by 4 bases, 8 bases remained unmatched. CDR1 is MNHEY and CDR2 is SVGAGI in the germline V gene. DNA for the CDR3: TGTGCCAGCAGACACACAGGGGGAGAGAATCAGCCCCAGCATTTT. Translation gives CASRHTGGENQPQHF.

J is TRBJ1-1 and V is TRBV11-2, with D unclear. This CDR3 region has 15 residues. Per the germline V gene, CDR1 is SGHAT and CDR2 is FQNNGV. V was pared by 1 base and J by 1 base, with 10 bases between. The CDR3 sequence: CASSLVAGKNTEAFF. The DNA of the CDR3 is TGTGCCAGCAGCTTAGTAGCGGGCAAGAACACTGAAGCTTTCTTT.

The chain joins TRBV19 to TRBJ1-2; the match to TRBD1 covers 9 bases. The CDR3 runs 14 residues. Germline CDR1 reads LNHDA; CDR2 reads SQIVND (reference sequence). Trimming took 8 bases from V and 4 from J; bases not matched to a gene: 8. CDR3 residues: CASGWGQGTYGYTF. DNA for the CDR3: TGTGCCAGTGGATGGGGACAGGGTACCTATGGCTACACCTTC. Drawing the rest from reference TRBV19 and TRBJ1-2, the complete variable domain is DGGITQSPKYLFRKEGQNVTLSCEQNLNHDAMYWYRQDPGQGLRLIYYSQIVNDFQKGDIAEGYSVSREKKESFPLTVTSAQKNPTAFYLCASGWGQGTYGYTFGSGTRLTVV.

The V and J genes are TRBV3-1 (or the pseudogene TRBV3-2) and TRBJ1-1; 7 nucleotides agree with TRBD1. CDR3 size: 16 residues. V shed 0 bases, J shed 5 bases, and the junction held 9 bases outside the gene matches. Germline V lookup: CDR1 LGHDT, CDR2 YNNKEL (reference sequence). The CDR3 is CASSQDVNRGATEAFF. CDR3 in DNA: TGTGCCAGCAGCCAAGATGTGAACAGGGGAGCAACTGAAGCTTTCTTT.

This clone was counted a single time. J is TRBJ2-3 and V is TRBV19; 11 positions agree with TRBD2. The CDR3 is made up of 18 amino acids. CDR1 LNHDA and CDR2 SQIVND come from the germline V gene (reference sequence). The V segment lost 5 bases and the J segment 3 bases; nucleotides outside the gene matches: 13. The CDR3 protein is CASSSLAGGRLGTDTQYF. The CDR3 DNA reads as TGTGCCAGTAGTTCCCTAGCGGGGGGCCGTTTAGGGACAGATACGCAGTATTTT.

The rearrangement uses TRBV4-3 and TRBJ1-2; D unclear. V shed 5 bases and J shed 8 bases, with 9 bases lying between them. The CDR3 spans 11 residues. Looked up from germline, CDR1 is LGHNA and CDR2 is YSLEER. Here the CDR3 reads CASSSGGGYTF. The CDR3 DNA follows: TGCGCCAGCAGCTCAGGAGGGGGCTACACCTTC.

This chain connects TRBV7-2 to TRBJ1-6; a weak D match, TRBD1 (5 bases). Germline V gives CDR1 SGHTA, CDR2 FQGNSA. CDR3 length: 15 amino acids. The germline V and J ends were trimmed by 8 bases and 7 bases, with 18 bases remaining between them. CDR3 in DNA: TGTGCCAGCGGATGGGGGGAAGTCTACAATTCACCCCTCCACTTT. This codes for CASGWGEVYNSPLHF.

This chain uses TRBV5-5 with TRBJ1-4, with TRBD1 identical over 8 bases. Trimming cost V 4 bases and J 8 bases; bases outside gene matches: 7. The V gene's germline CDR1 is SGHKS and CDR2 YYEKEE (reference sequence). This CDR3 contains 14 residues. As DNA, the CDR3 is TGTGCCAGCAGCCACGGACAGGGCTGGGAAAAACTGTTTTTT. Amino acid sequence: CASSHGQGWEKLFF. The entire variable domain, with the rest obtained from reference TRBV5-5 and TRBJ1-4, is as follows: DAGVTQSPTHLIKTRGQQVTLRCSPISGHKSVSWYQQVLGQGPQFIFQYYEKEERGRGNFPDRFSARQFPNYSSELNVNALLLGDSALYLCASSHGQGWEKLFFGSGTQLSVL.

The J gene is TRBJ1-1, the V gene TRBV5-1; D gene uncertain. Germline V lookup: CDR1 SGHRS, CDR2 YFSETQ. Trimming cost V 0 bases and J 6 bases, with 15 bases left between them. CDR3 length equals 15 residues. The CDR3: CASSLDVLHYSEAFF. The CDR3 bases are TGCGCCAGCAGCTTGGATGTACTTCATTACTCTGAAGCTTTCTTT.

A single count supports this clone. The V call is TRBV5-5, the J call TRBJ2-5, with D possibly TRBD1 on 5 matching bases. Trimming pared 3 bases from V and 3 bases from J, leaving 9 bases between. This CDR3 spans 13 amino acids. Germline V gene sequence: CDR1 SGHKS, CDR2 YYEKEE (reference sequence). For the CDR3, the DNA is TGTGCCAGCAGCTGGGCGACAGAAGAGACCCAGTACTTC. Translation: CASSWATEETQYF.

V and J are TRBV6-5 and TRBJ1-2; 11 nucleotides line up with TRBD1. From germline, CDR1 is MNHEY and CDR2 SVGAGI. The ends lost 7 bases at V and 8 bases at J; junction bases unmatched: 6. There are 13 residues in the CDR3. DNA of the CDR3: TGTGCCAGCAACATGGGACAGGGGGAAGGCTACACCTTC. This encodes CASNMGQGEGYTF.

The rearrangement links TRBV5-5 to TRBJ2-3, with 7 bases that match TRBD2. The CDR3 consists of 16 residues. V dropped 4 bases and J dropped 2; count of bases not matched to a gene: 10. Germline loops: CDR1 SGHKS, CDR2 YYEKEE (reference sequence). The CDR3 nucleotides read TGTGCCAGCAGCCCTGGGGCCGGGACTAACACAGATACGCAGTATTTT. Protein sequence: CASSPGAGTNTDTQYF.

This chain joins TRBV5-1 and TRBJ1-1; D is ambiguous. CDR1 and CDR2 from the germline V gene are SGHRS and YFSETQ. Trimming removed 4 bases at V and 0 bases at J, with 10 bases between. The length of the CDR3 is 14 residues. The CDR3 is CASSEEGLNTEAFF. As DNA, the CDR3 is TGCGCCAGCAGCGAGGAAGGTCTGAACACTGAAGCTTTCTTT.

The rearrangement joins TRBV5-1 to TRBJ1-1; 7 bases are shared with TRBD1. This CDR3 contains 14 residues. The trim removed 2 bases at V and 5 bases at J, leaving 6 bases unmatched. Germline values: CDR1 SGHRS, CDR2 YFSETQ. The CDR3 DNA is TGCGCCAGCAGCTTCGAGGGGGCTGGAACTGAAGCTTTCTTT. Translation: CASSFEGAGTEAFF.